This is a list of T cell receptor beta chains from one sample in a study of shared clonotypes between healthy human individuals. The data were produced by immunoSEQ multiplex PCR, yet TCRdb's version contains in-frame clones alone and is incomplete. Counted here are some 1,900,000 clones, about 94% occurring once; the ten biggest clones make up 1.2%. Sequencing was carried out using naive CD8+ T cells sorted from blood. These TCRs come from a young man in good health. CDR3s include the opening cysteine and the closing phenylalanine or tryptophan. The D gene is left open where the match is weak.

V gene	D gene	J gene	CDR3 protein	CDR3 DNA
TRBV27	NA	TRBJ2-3	CASSPSSGESTDTQYF	TGTGCCAGCAGTCCCAGCTCCGGGGAGAGCACAGATACGCAGTATTTT
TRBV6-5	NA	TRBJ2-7	CASSYSTGGRVYEQYF	TGTGCCAGCAGTTACTCGACAGGAGGGAGGGTTTACGAGCAGTACTTC
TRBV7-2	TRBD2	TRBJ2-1	CASSLLAGGPNEQFF	TGTGCCAGCAGCCTATTAGCGGGGGGGCCCAATGAGCAGTTCTTC
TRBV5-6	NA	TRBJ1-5	CASSLLRSGEGLNNQPQHF	TGTGCCAGCAGCTTGTTGAGGTCTGGGGAGGGCTTGAACAATCAGCCCCAGCATTTT
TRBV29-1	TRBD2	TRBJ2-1	CSVASGTSYNEQFF	TGCAGCGTTGCGAGCGGGACTTCCTACAATGAGCAGTTCTTC
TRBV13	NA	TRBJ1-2	CASSLGQGNYGYTF	TGTGCCAGCAGCTTAGGGCAGGGGAACTATGGCTACACCTTC
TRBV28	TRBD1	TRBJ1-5	CASSRTGVWGEPQHF	TGTGCCAGCAGTCGAACAGGGGTATGGGGGGAACCCCAGCATTTT
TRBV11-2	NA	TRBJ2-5	CASSPPGKGQETQYF	TGTGCCAGCAGTCCTCCCGGGAAAGGCCAAGAGACCCAGTACTTC
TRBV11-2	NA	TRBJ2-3	CASSLESLSTDTQYF	TGTGCCAGCAGCTTAGAATCCCTCTCCACAGATACGCAGTATTTT
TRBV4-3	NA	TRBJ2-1	CASSPTEGGTFQDEQFF	TGCGCCAGCAGCCCGACCGAGGGGGGGACCTTCCAGGATGAGCAGTTCTTC
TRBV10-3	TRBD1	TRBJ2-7	CAISESGGQGTYEQYF	TGTGCCATCAGTGAGTCGGGGGGACAGGGGACCTACGAGCAGTACTTC
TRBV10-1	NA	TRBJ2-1	CASSESEASYNEQFF	TGCGCCAGCAGTGAGTCTGAGGCCTCCTACAATGAGCAGTTCTTC
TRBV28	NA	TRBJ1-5	CASSLQDQPQHF	TGTGCCAGCAGTTTGCAGGATCAGCCCCAGCATTTT
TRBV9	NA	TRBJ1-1	CASSRGPDLNTEAFF	TGTGCCAGCAGCCGGGGGCCAGATTTGAACACTGAAGCTTTCTTT
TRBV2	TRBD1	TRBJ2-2	CASSETGEGTGELFF	TGTGCCAGCAGTGAGACAGGGGAAGGGACCGGGGAGCTGTTTTTT
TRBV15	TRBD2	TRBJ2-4	CATSPGGEGSKNIQYF	TGTGCCACCAGCCCTGGGGGGGAGGGGTCCAAAAACATTCAGTACTTC
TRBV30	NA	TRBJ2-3	CAWSSHLQENTQYF	TGTGCCTGGAGTTCACACTTACAGGAAAATACGCAGTATTTT
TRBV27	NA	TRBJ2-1	CASSTGEAYNEQFF	TGTGCCAGCAGTACGGGGGAGGCCTACAATGAGCAGTTCTTC
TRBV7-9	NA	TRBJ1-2	CASSLVGLGIINYGYTF	TGTGCCAGCAGCTTAGTCGGGTTAGGGATTATTAACTATGGCTACACCTTC
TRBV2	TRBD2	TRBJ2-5	CASSDSTLAGLETQYF	TGTGCCAGCAGTGATTCAACACTAGCGGGATTGGAGACCCAGTACTTC
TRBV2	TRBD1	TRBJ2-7	CASRTGGNEQYF	TGTGCCAGCAGGACAGGGGGCAACGAGCAGTACTTC
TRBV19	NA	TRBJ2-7	CASSIYLSYEQYF	TGTGCCAGTAGTATTTATCTGAGCTACGAGCAGTACTTC
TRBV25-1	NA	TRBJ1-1	CASSAPEGNFF	TGTGCCAGCAGTGCCCCTGAGGGGAACTTCTTT
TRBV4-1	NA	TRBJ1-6	CASSQDQGYNSPLHF	TGCGCCAGCAGCCAAGACCAGGGGTATAATTCACCCCTCCACTTT
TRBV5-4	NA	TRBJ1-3	CASSQGSGNTIYF	TGTGCCAGCAGCCAAGGCTCTGGAAACACCATATATTTT
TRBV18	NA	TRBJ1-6	CASSPETGYNSPLHF	TGTGCCAGCTCACCAGAGACAGGCTATAATTCACCCCTCCACTTT